This TCR beta chain was recovered during a study of T cells in Graves' hyperthyroidism and ophthalmopathy. A Clinical Activity Score of at least 3, a NOSPECS grade of at least 4 and a duration under 3 months were recorded in the ophthalmopathy patients. General study points: Blood samples included most of the expanded thyroid clonotypes exceeding 0.001. The model's output predicted ophthalmopathy at a median of roughly 6 months prior to onset.

This clonotype has ten or more counts. No antigen is known for it. Amplification of TCR beta CDR3 regions was performed using RNA transcripts as template. TCR CDR3 regions were first amplified by RT-PCR with HTBI primers. Using its own MiXCR run on the multiplex PCR reads, TCRdb lists one record per CDR3 protein. This table has approximately 600,000 distinct CDR3 sequences, less than 25% appearing once. Germline CDR1 SGHRS, CDR2 YFSETQ. The ends were cut back, 3 bases at V and 2 bases at J, with 12 bases in the middle. The CDR3 consists of 14 residues. The sequence derives from a man aged 30 to 45 with Graves' ophthalmopathy. The material sequenced was blood. The V and J genes are TRBV5-1 and TRBJ2-7; D might be TRBD1 (6 bases). The CDR3 loop is CASSSLDSTYEQYF. The CDR3 nucleotides are TGCGCCAGCAGCTCTTTGGACAGTACCTACGAGCAGTACTTC.